This entry lists 11 T cell receptor beta chains sequenced from one sample in a study of vaccination and CD4 T cells after COVID-19 (dated by TCRdb to the early 2020s). The treatment or condition label here, explained by the study, means: approximately nine-day PBMC culture with coronavirus spike peptide pools or control peptides (ViraFEST assay). Antigen specificity for these receptors is unknown. Library creation used PCR. Sequencing relied on an Illumina iSeq 100. DNA from cultured CD4+ T cells was subjected to TCR sequencing with the Oncomine TCR Beta short-read assay at the Johns Hopkins FTIC core. TCRdb's own reprocessing of the public reads used fastp at Q25 and MiXCR and kept productive beta chains. Under each unique CDR3 protein, matching rows form one entry showing the most common genes and DNA. Here the sample has approximately 10,000 distinct CDR3 sequences; 35% to 50% occur a single time. The ten largest account for around a third of the sample.

The sample consisted of CD4+ T cells from blood, cultured in vitro. These receptor sequences come from a human donor who had recovered from COVID-19.

Only a few counts were recorded for this clonotype. The chain joins TRBV15 to TRBJ2-5; D is unclear. CDR3 size: 15 residues. The germline V gene has CDR1 LNHNV and CDR2 YYDKDF (reference sequence). V was trimmed by 1 base and J by 2 bases, leaving 11 bases between them. The CDR3 protein is CATSRGVLEQETQYF. The CDR3 bases are TGTGCCACCAGCAGAGGCGTGTTAGAGCAAGAGACCCAGTACTTC.

The genes are TRBV10-3 and TRBJ1-2; D remains ambiguous. Germline V CDR1 and CDR2: ENHRY, SYGVKD. V was shortened by 6 bases and J by 5 bases, with 13 bases between the two germline ends. This CDR3 has 13 residues. Written as DNA, the CDR3 is TGTGCCATCAGGGATGGGAAGTTGTATGGCTACACCTTC. It codes for CAIRDGKLYGYTF.

V is TRBV5-4 and J is TRBJ2-6, with 7 bases fitting TRBD1. The junction had 6 bases not matched to a gene; V was cut back by 3 bases and J by 0 bases. Germline V gene data show CDR1 as SGHNT and CDR2 as YYREEE (reference sequence). The CDR3 has 17 residues. Here the CDR3 DNA reads TGTGCCAGCAGCTACCGATGGACAGGCTCTGGGGCCAACGTCCTGACTTTC. It yields the protein CASSYRWTGSGANVLTF.

This clonotype was detected only a few times. The chain couples TRBV7-7 to TRBJ2-5; 7 bases align to TRBD2. Germline V gene sequence: CDR1 SSHAT, CDR2 FNYEAQ (reference sequence). The CDR3 covers 15 residues. This CDR3 is CASASGRGSQETQYF. In DNA form, the CDR3 reads TGTGCTAGCGCGTCGGGGCGGGGGTCCCAAGAGACCCAGTACTTC.

This chain uses TRBV7-2 with TRBJ1-1; 9 bases align to TRBD1. Germline V gene sequence: CDR1 SGHTA, CDR2 FQGNSA. The CDR3 runs to 14 residues. V lost 3 bases to trimming and J lost 5 bases; unmatched junction nucleotides: 4. This CDR3 reads CASSFGTGITEAFF. The CDR3 DNA reads TGTGCCAGCAGCTTCGGGACAGGGATTACTGAAGCTTTCTTT.

The chain is built from TRBV6-1 and TRBJ2-7, with D tentatively TRBD1 (6 bases). The V end was cut by 6 bases, the J end by 2 bases, with 14 bases between. The CDR3 covers 14 residues. The V gene's germline CDR1 is MNHNS and CDR2 SASEGT. The CDR3 DNA follows: TGTGCCAGCAGAGGGGACACCCTAACCTACGAGCAGTACTTC. Its protein is CASRGDTLTYEQYF.

This clonotype was counted only a few times. The chain links TRBV7-2 to TRBJ1-5; D remains unclear. Trimming removed 2 bases from V and 9 bases from J, with 8 bases in between. Germline-derived CDR1 and CDR2 are SGHTA and FQGNSA. The CDR3 has 12 amino acids. The CDR3 nucleotides read TGTGCCAGCAGCTTATCCAATGGGCCCCAGCATTTT. Translating it yields CASSLSNGPQHF.

V usage is TRBV6-5 and J usage is TRBJ2-5; TRBD2 matches 8 bases. Unmatched junction bases numbered 8, after V lost 2 bases and J lost 3 bases. The germline V gene has CDR1 MNHEY and CDR2 SVGAGI. The CDR3 runs 16 residues. This CDR3 reads CASSYGIAGSKETQYF. In nucleotides, the CDR3 is TGTGCCAGCAGTTACGGGATAGCGGGGTCTAAAGAGACCCAGTACTTC.

The J gene is TRBJ2-3, the V gene TRBV7-9, with D possibly being TRBD2 (6 bases). The CDR3 is 16 amino acids. Germline loops: CDR1 SEHNR, CDR2 FQNEAQ (reference sequence). The V end lost 1 base, the J end lost 2 bases, and 13 bases lay between the germline ends. Written as DNA, the CDR3 is TGTGCCAGCAGCTTAGACGATGGGGGGTACACAGATACGCAGTATTTT. As protein: CASSLDDGGYTDTQYF.

This clonotype has a handful of counts. This sequence joins TRBV20-1 and TRBJ2-7; D perhaps matches TRBD2 (5 bases). The CDR3 contains 14 residues. CDR1 is DFQATT, CDR2 SNEGSKA, per germline (reference sequence). V was trimmed by 3 bases and J by 0 bases, leaving 12 bases between them. As DNA, the CDR3 is TGCAGTGCTAGGTTCGGGGTCAGCTCCTACGAGCAGTACTTC. Translating gives CSARFGVSSYEQYF.

This clonotype was picked up a small number of times. The chain employs TRBV7-8 and TRBJ1-2; D might be TRBD1 (6 bases). V was pared by 7 bases and J by 3 bases, with 21 bases between. Germline CDR1 SGHVS, CDR2 FQNEAQ. The CDR3 consists of 16 residues. CDR3 residues: CASTPSGARGDYGYTF. In DNA, the CDR3 is TGTGCCAGCACCCCTAGTGGGGCCAGGGGAGACTATGGCTACACCTTC.